This T cell receptor beta chain is from a study of CD8+ T cells in alopecia areata. Worth noting for this clone: The antigen remains unidentified.

Described treatment: oral pan-JAK inhibitor, 5-10 mg twice daily. The V end was cut by 3 bases, the J end by 1 base, with 6 bases between. The CDR3 contains 12 residues. Germline V gene lookup returns CDR1 SQVTM and CDR2 ANQGSEA. Reverse transcription of extracted RNA yielded cDNA, which provided the sequencing template. Libraries were prepared by immunoSEQ multiplex PCR; TCRdb keeps only in-frame clonotypes and omits some of them. The sample lists 75,000 to 80,000 clones, roughly 66% occurring once. Study outcomes and limitations: Affected lesional scalp, above all in alopecia totalis/universalis, was more clonal than normal scalp. For patients receiving tofacitinib, scalp clonality and expanded CD8+ clones among the top 100 significantly decreased.

This clonotype was obtained from a human donor with alopecia areata. This specimen was CD8+ T cells sorted from blood, taken at week 24, from a patient treated with tofacitinib. The V and J genes are TRBV29-1 and TRBJ2-5; TRBD2 might be the D (5 bases). CDR3 region: CSVERAQETQYF. The CDR3 DNA follows: TGCAGCGTTGAGAGGGCCCAAGAGACCCAGTACTTC.